Described below is a single T cell receptor beta chain sequence and its context. An even split of each subset's genomic DNA across several immunoSEQ plates was performed. Original analysis: Quality scores were absent from the junction-only immunoSEQ sequences, so filtering differed. The protocol was immunoSEQ multiplex PCR, while the TCRdb copy is restricted to in-frame clones and leaves out a portion. V and J calls and clone size are as listed in that table; D and trimming were resolved from the DNA. The data contain 2 million to 3 million clones, 80% to 95% of them singletons. This sample is drawn from a study of shared clonotypes between healthy human individuals. Study overall: Those who served as donors were two women and a few men between the ages of 18 and 49.

Per the germline V gene, CDR1 is MNHEY and CDR2 is SVGAGI. Trimming pared 6 bases from V and 1 base from J, leaving 15 bases between. The CDR3 runs to 15 residues. The sequencing input was naive CD4+ T cells from PBMCs. The subset: CD45RA+ positively selected. The V call is TRBV6-5, the J call TRBJ1-1; a weak D match, TRBD1 (5 bases). This sequence was found in a man younger than 30 in good health. Some clones in this sample may be carry-over from other donors' samples. The CDR3 bases are TGTGCCAGCAGGCGTGGGTCGGACAAGAACACTGAAGCTTTCTTT. Translating it yields CASRRGSDKNTEAFF.